The rows below give T cell receptor beta chains drawn from one sample of a study of T cells in Graves' hyperthyroidism and ophthalmopathy. TCRdb re-called the multiplex PCR reads with MiXCR, one entry per CDR3 protein. This table holds over 350,000 distinct CDR3 sequences, less than 20% found once. Sequenced material: blood. These receptors were collected from a man between 18 and 35 years old with Graves' ophthalmopathy. CDR3s include the opening cysteine and the closing phenylalanine or tryptophan. The D gene is left open where the match is weak. Part of the rows lack a size; the others show once, few, many or a class for expanded clones.

D	size	V	J	length	DNA	CDR3
TRBD1	.	TRBV28	TRBJ2-3	15	TGTGCCAGCAGTCCCCCGGGACAGTACACAGATACGCAGTATTTT	CASSPPGQYTDTQYF
.	many	TRBV27	TRBJ2-3	15	TGTGCCACCGCTGGGACGGGGGCCCTACCAGATACGCAGTATTTT	CATAGTGALPDTQYF
TRBD1	many	TRBV11-2	TRBJ2-1	17	TGTGCCAGCAGCTTCAGCGTCGGGACAGGGGGCAACAATGAGCAGTTCTTC	CASSFSVGTGGNNEQFF
.	few	TRBV6-2/TRBV6-3	TRBJ1-5	13	TGTGCCACTTCATACCTAGGCAATCAGCCCCAGCATTTT	CATSYLGNQPQHF
.	many	TRBV28	TRBJ1-2	10	TGTGCCAGCAGGCTGTATGGCTACACCTTC	CASRLYGYTF
TRBD2	once	TRBV7-3	TRBJ2-3	18	TGTGCCAGCAGCGAAACCGGGACTAGCGGGGGGGTTACAGATACGCAGTATTTT	CASSETGTSGGVTDTQYF
.	many	TRBV9	TRBJ2-1	14	TGTGCCAGCAGCGTTGATAGCTCCTACAATGAGCAGTTCTTC	CASSVDSSYNEQFF
TRBD2	few	TRBV20-1	TRBJ2-7	13	TGCAGTGCTAGGACTAGCCGCTCCTACGAGCAGTACTTC	CSARTSRSYEQYF
.	few	TRBV28	TRBJ1-2	15	TGTGCCAGCAGTCTTCCTGGGACGTCTAACTATGGCTACACCTTC	CASSLPGTSNYGYTF
.	few	TRBV20-1	TRBJ1-5	14	TGCAGTGCCAACTCCAAACCGAGCAATCAGCCCCAGCATTTT	CSANSKPSNQPQHF
TRBD2	many	TRBV7-8	TRBJ2-3	16	TGTGCCAGCAGCCTAAGGACTAGCGGGGCCACAGATACGCAGTATTTT	CASSLRTSGATDTQYF
.	.	TRBV20-1	TRBJ1-6	14	TGCAGTGCTAGAGATGGGGGGGGGGATTCACCCCTCCACTTT	CSARDGGGDSPLHF
.	many	TRBV11-2	TRBJ2-2	12	TGTGCCAGCAGCTTGGCCGGCGGGGAGCTGTTTTTT	CASSLAGGELFF
.	many	TRBV6-1	TRBJ1-5	13	TGTGCCAGCAGGCAAGTCAACAATCAGCCCCAGCATTTT	CASRQVNNQPQHF
.	.	TRBV20-1	TRBJ2-5	14	TGCAGTGCTAAGCATGTCAGGGGGGGTGAGGCCCAGTACTTC	CSAKHVRGGEAQYF